This T cell receptor beta chain was identified during a study of T cell responses to AZD1222 COVID-19 vaccine. The assay was immunoSEQ multiplex PCR, and TCRdb's table has in-frame clones only and misses some. Of more than 80,000 clones listed, approximately 86% are singletons. The CDR3 length is 13 residues. V was shortened by 6 bases and J by 1 base, with 9 bases between the two germline ends. Broader study findings: Possibly, clonal diversity was underestimated; donors were largely white British and included more females. Repertoires in all cases were sampled only once the peak T cell response had passed. Regions 160-218 and 743-854 held dominance among vaccine-associated CD4 TCRs, which spanned spike.

A word on this clone: No antigen is known for it.

This chain joins TRBV12-3 or TRBV12-4 and TRBJ1-1; D is unclear. The TCR originated in an adult in good health. This material consisted of peripheral blood, taken on day 0 of AZD1222 vaccination. CDR3 DNA sequence: TGTGCCAGCAGGGATGGATCGAACACTGAAGCTTTCTTT. Protein sequence: CASRDGSNTEAFF.